The 22 T cell receptor beta chains below all came from one sample that was sequenced in a study of T cell responses to AZD1222 COVID-19 vaccine. This table comes from immunoSEQ multiplex PCR, and its TCRdb copy is limited to in-frame clones, with some not included. This table has 80,000 to 100,000 clones, 80% to 90% appearing once. Sequences were derived from peripheral blood, sampled on day 0 of MenACWY control vaccination. The receptors shown here come from an adult in good health.

The chain is built from TRBV4-2 and TRBJ1-1, with D possibly matching TRBD1 (6 bases). CDR1 LGHNA and CDR2 YNFKEQ come from the germline V gene. Trimming shortened V by 4 bases and J by 11 bases, and 17 bases separated the two germline ends. The CDR3 is 13 amino acids. CDR3 nucleotide sequence: TGTGCCAGCAGCCGTCCGGGACAAAGCGGCGCTTTCTTT. Protein: CASSRPGQSGAFF.

The chain links TRBV4-2 to TRBJ1-1; D call uncertain. Trimming removed 0 bases from V and 4 bases from J, with 15 bases in between. Germline V gene lookup returns CDR1 LGHNA and CDR2 YNFKEQ. The CDR3 totals 16 residues. The CDR3 DNA reads as TGTGCCAGCAGCCAAGATTATCGTGGAATCGGCACTGAAGCTTTCTTT. It codes for CASSQDYRGIGTEAFF.

The chain carries TRBV5-1 and TRBJ1-1, with TRBD1 as a possible D gene (6 bases). The CDR3 spans 12 residues. Germline V lookup: CDR1 SGHRS, CDR2 YFSETQ. V was clipped by 0 bases and J by 10 bases, with 10 bases between them. The CDR3, as DNA: TGCGCCAGCAGCTTGGAAGGCAGGGGAGCTTTCTTT. Its protein product is CASSLEGRGAFF.

Details on this clone: The junction departs from the called germline gene at one end, perhaps through a read error. This chain links TRBV9 with TRBJ1-1; D not resolved. Looked up from germline, CDR1 is SGDLS and CDR2 is YYNGEE. The CDR3 covers 10 residues. The chain's CDR3 is CASSDMDVSF. CDR3 sequence (DNA): TGTGCCAGCAGCGATATGGACGTCTCTTTT.

V is TRBV3-1 (or the pseudogene TRBV3-2) and J is TRBJ2-7; D remains unclear. The V gene's germline CDR1 is LGHDT and CDR2 YNNKEL (reference sequence). The length of the CDR3 is 14 residues. The V gene lost 0 bases and the J gene lost 1 base, with 7 bases spanning the gap. CDR3 nucleotide sequence: TGTGCCAGCAGCCAAGACAGATTTTCCTACGAGCAGTACTTC. This encodes CASSQDRFSYEQYF.

This chain joins TRBV11-2 and TRBJ2-3, with TRBD1 identical over 8 bases. Trimming took 4 bases from V and 0 from J; bases not matched to a gene: 6. Germline values: CDR1 SGHAT, CDR2 FQNNGV. This CDR3 has 16 residues. In DNA, the CDR3 is TGTGCCAGCAGCTCCCTCCAGGGGGCTAGCACAGATACGCAGTATTTT. This codes for CASSSLQGASTDTQYF.

The CDR3 bases are TGTGCCAGCAGCGCATCCTCCGGCGGCACCAAGGGGGAAAAACTGTTTTTT. It specifies CASSASSGGTKGEKLFF. This sequence joins TRBV9 and TRBJ1-4, with TRBD1 as a possible D gene (5 bases). The CDR3 contains 17 residues. Germline V CDR1 and CDR2: SGDLS, YYNGEE. V was pared by 3 bases and J by 8 bases, with 23 bases between.

This chain uses TRBV7-2 with TRBJ2-1, with 9 bases that match TRBD1. This CDR3 contains 15 residues. Germline trimming cut 4 bases from V and 6 bases from J; bases unmatched to any gene: 7. CDR1 is SGHTA and CDR2 is FQGNSA in the germline V gene. CDR3 amino acids: CASSSGTGRVNEQFF. CDR3 coding DNA: TGTGCCAGCAGCTCCGGGACAGGGCGGGTCAATGAGCAGTTCTTC.

This clone was seen only a few times. The rearrangement uses TRBV6-5 and TRBJ1-1; D not certain. The CDR3 length is 12 residues. V shed 2 bases and J shed 8 bases, with 9 bases lying between them. From germline, CDR1 is MNHEY and CDR2 SVGAGI. CDR3 protein: CASSYGGQEAFF. The CDR3 DNA reads TGTGCCAGCAGTTACGGCGGGCAGGAAGCTTTCTTT.

V is TRBV2 and J is TRBJ1-4, with unresolved D. Looked up from germline, CDR1 is SNHLY and CDR2 is FYNNEI. With 2 bases removed from V and 8 bases from J, the gap between germline ends came to 15 bases. The CDR3 loop spans 15 amino acids. CDR3 loop: CASSEMGISNEKLFF. CDR3 DNA: TGTGCCAGCAGTGAAATGGGAATATCAAACGAAAAACTGTTTTTT.

This clone was seen a single time. The chain employs TRBV7-2 and TRBJ1-1, with D uncertain. The V end was cut by 4 bases, the J end by 2 bases, with 8 bases between. This CDR3 is built from 13 residues. The germline gives CDR1 SGHTA, CDR2 FQGNSA. In DNA form, the CDR3 reads TGTGCCAGCAGCTGGAAGGGAAACACTGAAGCTTTCTTT. This encodes CASSWKGNTEAFF.

The chain recombines TRBV14 with TRBJ2-7; D might be TRBD1 (6 bases). The CDR3 runs to 14 residues. CDR1 and CDR2 (germline): SGHDN, FVKESK. V was shortened by 6 bases and J by 3 bases, with 15 bases between the two germline ends. The CDR3 region is CASRGAGLNYEQYF. CDR3 nucleotides: TGTGCCAGCAGGGGGGCAGGTCTTAACTACGAGCAGTACTTC.

The chain couples TRBV6-2 or TRBV6-3 to TRBJ1-5; 7 bases map to TRBD1. Germline values: CDR1 MNHEY, CDR2 SVGEGT. The CDR3 spans 15 residues. Unmatched junction bases numbered 12, after V lost 6 bases and J lost 7 bases. The CDR3 DNA reads TGTGCCAGCAGCCAAGAGGCACAGGGGAGGCAGCCCCAGCATTTT. Encoded protein: CASSQEAQGRQPQHF.

This clone was recorded a few times. V and J are TRBV24-1 and TRBJ2-3, with TRBD1 as a possible D gene (6 bases). The CDR3 is made up of 16 amino acids. V gave up 4 bases and J gave up 4 bases, with 17 bases separating them. Germline loops: CDR1 KGHDR, CDR2 SFDVKD. This CDR3 reads CATSEGAKRGADTQYF. In nucleotides, the CDR3 is TGTGCCACCAGTGAGGGGGCTAAGAGGGGTGCAGATACGCAGTATTTT.

The chain uses TRBV20-1 and TRBJ1-4; the match to TRBD1 covers 12 bases. V lost 3 bases to trimming and J lost 7 bases; unmatched junction nucleotides: 3. The CDR3 loop spans 14 amino acids. Germline lookup yields CDR1 DFQATT and CDR2 SNEGSKA (reference sequence). CDR3 nucleotide sequence: TGCAGTGCTAGTGGGACAGGGGGCACTGAAAAACTGTTTTTT. It specifies CSASGTGGTEKLFF.

This rearrangement joins TRBV6-5 to TRBJ1-2; D is uncertain. V was shortened by 4 bases and J by 2 bases, with 14 bases between the two germline ends. This CDR3 comprises 15 residues. CDR1 and CDR2 from the germline V gene are MNHEY and SVGAGI. This chain's CDR3 is CASSWGAQRNYGYTF. The CDR3 region has the DNA TGTGCCAGCAGTTGGGGAGCCCAGAGAAACTATGGCTACACCTTC.

The chain couples TRBV9 to TRBJ1-1; D possibly corresponds to TRBD1 (6 bases). The CDR3 consists of 14 residues. CDR1 and CDR2 (germline): SGDLS, YYNGEE. Trimming removed 5 bases at V and 2 bases at J, with 13 bases between. This chain's CDR3 is CASSTQGFNTEAFF. As DNA, the CDR3 is TGTGCCAGCAGTACTCAGGGGTTTAACACTGAAGCTTTCTTT.

This sequence joins TRBV5-4 and TRBJ2-2, with D perhaps TRBD2 (5 bases). There are 15 residues in the CDR3. Between the trimmed V and J ends, which lost 4 bases and 2 bases, there was a span of 12 bases. The germline V gene has CDR1 SGHNT and CDR2 YYREEE (reference sequence). The CDR3 loop reads CASSPTGGNTGELFF. The CDR3 DNA reads as TGTGCCAGCAGCCCCACCGGAGGTAACACCGGGGAGCTGTTTTTT.

Written as DNA, the CDR3 is TGTGCCAGCTCACCATCAGGGGGCAAGTATGGCTACACCTTC. It encodes CASSPSGGKYGYTF. This chain connects TRBV18 to TRBJ1-2, with TRBD1 identical over 8 bases. The CDR3 length is 14 residues. The trim removed 2 bases at V and 5 bases at J, leaving 4 bases unmatched. The V gene's germline CDR1 is KGHSH and CDR2 LQKENI.

The V gene is TRBV19, the J gene TRBJ1-4; 11 positions agree with TRBD1. Germline V lookup: CDR1 LNHDA, CDR2 SQIVND (reference sequence). Trimming took 6 bases from V and 0 from J; bases not matched to a gene: 9. This CDR3 is built from 18 residues. CDR3 sequence reads: CASRTKWGQGATNEKLFF. The DNA of the CDR3 is TGTGCCAGTAGGACAAAGTGGGGACAGGGGGCAACTAATGAAAAACTGTTTTTT.

The chain employs TRBV6-5 and TRBJ2-2, with 8 nucleotides matching TRBD1. This CDR3 comprises 15 residues. Germline values: CDR1 MNHEY, CDR2 SVGAGI. With V trimmed by 6 bases and J by 3 bases, 6 bases remained unmatched. DNA of the CDR3: TGTGCCAGCAGGGCCGGGACAGGCTACACCGGGGAGCTGTTTTTT. The encoded protein is CASRAGTGYTGELFF.

This clone was detected only once. CDR3 DNA sequence: TGTGCCAGTAGTACCGGAGGGGGAGTCAATCAGCCCCAGCATTTT. It yields the protein CASSTGGGVNQPQHF. The chain couples TRBV19 to TRBJ1-5; possible D gene TRBD1, 6 bases. CDR3 length equals 15 residues. V lost 4 bases and J lost 3, with 13 bases in between. CDR1 and CDR2 from the germline V gene are LNHDA and SQIVND (reference sequence).